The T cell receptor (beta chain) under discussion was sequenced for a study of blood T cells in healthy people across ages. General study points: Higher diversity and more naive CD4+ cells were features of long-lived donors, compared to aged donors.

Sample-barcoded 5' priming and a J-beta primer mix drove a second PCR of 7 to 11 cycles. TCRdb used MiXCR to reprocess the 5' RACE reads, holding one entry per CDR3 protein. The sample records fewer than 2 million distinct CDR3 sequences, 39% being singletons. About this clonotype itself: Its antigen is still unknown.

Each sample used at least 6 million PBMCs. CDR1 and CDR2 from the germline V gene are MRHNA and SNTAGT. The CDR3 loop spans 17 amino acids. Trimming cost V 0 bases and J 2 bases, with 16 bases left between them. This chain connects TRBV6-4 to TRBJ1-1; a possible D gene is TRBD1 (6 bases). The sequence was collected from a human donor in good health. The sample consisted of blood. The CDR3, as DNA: TGTGCCAGCAGTGACTCGACGGGAGGGGGGGTCAACACTGAAGCTTTCTTT. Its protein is CASSDSTGGGVNTEAFF.